This T cell receptor beta chain was observed in a study of cytomegalovirus exposure and HLA in healthy donors (dated by TCRdb to about 2017). Study-level background: An earlier analysis of approximately 640 of the donors reported approximately 290 Gb of sequence data and around 120 million unique TCR beta sequences from around 200 million T cells. Using immunosequencing, the study profiled T cell repertoires from 500 to 800 subjects and related those repertoires to cytomegalovirus serostatus. About five DR-DQ haplotypes were treated as single units for association and clustering because of strong linkage in the cohort. The study aimed to test whether cataloging public T cell receptors could reveal signatures of past pathogen exposure. HLA typing covered class I and class II loci at four-digit resolution. On average, 235,054 unique TCR beta nucleotide sequences were sequenced per donor among some 430 genotyped donors of the cohort, with 15% to 20% of those sequences being non-productive. To predict cytomegalovirus infection status, the study combined high-throughput TCR immunosequencing, statistical association of individual TCRs with disease status, and machine learning. All discovery cohort repertoires had been generated on a single sequencing platform. Approximately 310 gigabases of sequencing data and 78 million or so unique TCR sequences were included in an early release covering over 600 HLA-typed donors. Genome-wide SNP genotypes for about 65% of the roughly 670 donors were used in a later genetic analysis, which treated that subset as a discovery cohort. An earlier analysis of 500 to 650 of the donors applied high-throughput TCR beta sequencing to assess whether each TCR beta V gene segment acted as functional or pseudogenic. In the later analysis, no new phenotypic data were used to find candidate immune exposures; instead, reliance was placed on TCR beta sequences and their occurrence across donors. In a later analysis, previously published TCR beta repertoires from 500 to 750 donors were re-analyzed and high-resolution HLA genotyping was added so that TCR occurrence patterns could be studied. Alongside the repertoire data, information on donor age, sex, ethnicity and CMV serostatus was compiled. Of the 300 to 400 genotyped donors, 65% to 90% fell in the genetic ancestry cluster associated with self-reported Caucasian donors. A separate validation cohort of roughly 130 different subjects was used in addition to the 666-subject first cohort. Typing coverage differed by locus: A, B, C, DRB1 and DQB1 were typed in about 620-630 donors, DQA1 in around 500, DPA1 in 600 to 610, and DPB1 in roughly 470.

V is clipped by 6 bases and J by 10 bases, and the sequence between their germline boundaries is 22 bases long. From a lookup of the germline V gene, CDR1 and CDR2 are SQVTM and ANQGSEA. Taken from cysteine to phenylalanine, the CDR3 has 14 residues. Just CDR3 DNA is preserved here, 42 bases in frame from base 1. Points the paper makes about the study in general: Because HLA typing was unavailable for some donors at each locus, only the typed subset was used in association tests. Several of the top co-occurrence clusters appeared to be linked to parvovirus B19, influenza, CMV and Epstein-Barr virus, according to a later analysis. Across donors, most TCR sequences were observed very rarely, whereas some public TCRs were present in many individuals. Immune exposure information for the cohort was limited to CMV serostatus. Broadly in line with IMGT annotations, most TCR beta V segments showed up in productive rearrangements about 87% or about 30% of the time in an earlier analysis of 587 of the donors. According to the authors, the approach could potentially be generalized to other disease states and immunological phenotypes. Linkage disequilibrium might explain the correlated functional status among segregating V segments, but an unknown experimental factor could not be ruled out. The presence/absence analyses assumed that sequencing depth was roughly uniform across donors, and that assumption may not be true. A later analysis associated about 17,000 TCR beta sequences with specific HLA alleles at a false discovery rate of 0.05. A few of the identified cytomegalovirus-associated TCR beta chains were confirmed in vitro to be specific for cytomegalovirus antigens. When HLA alleles, especially DR and DQ, strongly co-occurred, TCR associations were difficult to assign to individual alleles. Only TCR beta chains were sequenced in this cohort, and the absence of alpha or paired-chain data limited detectable features. In the study, around 150 TCR beta chains were listed as associated with cytomegalovirus. Compared with equally common non-associated chains, HLA-associated TCR beta chains in a later analysis were more clonally expanded and had lower generation probabilities. An association between a missense DCLRE1C variant and V-gene and J-gene trimming of TCR beta chains was found in a later genetic analysis and replicated in an independent cohort. The classifier was reported to diagnose cytomegalovirus status with high specificity and sensitivity in both the original and validation cohorts. A further reported finding was that TCR beta sequences accurately predicted the HLA-A and HLA-B alleles for most subjects in the first cohort. Because the 87-base-pair reads could not distinguish some IMGT-functional V segments, including TRBV6-2 and TRBV6-3, those segments were excluded. A later analysis found that most CMV-associated TCR beta chains appeared HLA-restricted, with HLA associations seemingly driven largely by CMV exposure. Because counts were too low, approximately 15 rarely observed V segments, including chromosome 9 orphons, were excluded from the earlier analysis of several hundred of the donors. In a later analysis, TCR association rates were found to vary across HLA loci, with the most associated TCRs seen for DRB1 alleles and the fewest for HLA-C alleles. A group of highly shared sequence variants was considered likely to be a technical artifact of the sequencing pipeline. According to a later genetic analysis, donors in an Asian-associated ancestry cluster had fewer N-insertions in productive TCRs than the approximately 700-donor mean.

In regard to this clone: The antigen it recognizes is unknown. Base qualities are missing; no much larger clone stands one base away.

In total, roughly 710 healthy bone marrow donors made up the cohort. All cohort members were sampled while nominally healthy, although unrecorded immune exposures were likely present. The donor was CMV seronegative and belonged to the group of over 350 seronegative cohort members. A peripheral blood sample was provided by each donor, and peripheral blood mononuclear cells were used for TCR beta sequencing. Genomic DNA was extracted from the blood cell samples with the Qiagen DNeasy Blood Extraction Kit. Library construction relied on the immunoSEQ multiplex PCR assay. A mixture of 60 forward primers for TCR Vbeta segments and 13 reverse primers for TCR Jbeta segments was used in the multiplex PCR. The CDR3 region of rearranged TCR beta genes was amplified from genomic DNA by a multiplex PCR assay. The amplified TCR beta libraries were sequenced on the Illumina HiSeq System as 87-base-pair reads. Per the authors' processing: A later analysis tallied roughly 78 million unique TCR beta chains across the 666 repertoires, and about 12 million of those chains were shared by two or more donors. Raw reads were error-corrected and collapsed into unique sequences with a nearest-neighbor algorithm that merged closely related sequences to remove PCR and sequencing errors. To assign V, D and J gene segments, CDR3 sequences were aligned to IMGT reference sequences. For a sequence to be retained, a match of at least six nucleotides to both a V gene segment and a J gene segment was required. A rearrangement counted as productive if the CDR3 had no stop codons and remained in frame with V and J, and every other rearrangement counted as non-productive. CDR3 was defined by IMGT convention, running from the second conserved V-encoded cysteine to the conserved J-encoded phenylalanine. The earlier analysis of about 560 of the donors excluded any sequence lacking an unambiguous match to a single V gene segment. In an earlier analysis of several hundred of the donors, V segments were called functional above 56.7% productive rearrangements and were called segregating when the between-donor standard deviation exceeded 5%. A statistical classification framework was developed to diagnose cytomegalovirus status using the catalog of TCR beta chain sequences. In a later analysis, V and J genes were assigned by comparing TCR nucleotide sequences against IMGT/GENE-DB human TR gene sequences. Using the TCRdist pipeline, a later analysis assigned CDR3 sequences along with most-parsimonious VDJ recombination scenarios. In a later analysis, every TCR beta chain was defined by the combination of its CDR3 amino acid sequence and its V-gene family, and reads without a unique V-gene family were dropped. A later analysis removed roughly 590 highly shared, low-generation-probability nucleotide sequences to deal with suspected cross-contamination and a sequencing artifact. For each public chain, a later analysis derived a clonal expansion index from normalized ranks of inferred template counts within each repertoire. In a later analysis, generation probabilities were computed using a VDJ recombination model fitted to out-of-frame rearrangements, and the results were checked against IGoR. Hypergeometric tests were used in a later analysis to score TCR-TCR, TCR-HLA and TCR-CMV co-occurrence, with a repertoire-size bias correction applied to the TCR pairs. A later analysis estimated false discovery rates by permuting HLA or CMV assignments 20 times. In a later analysis, co-occurring TCRs were grouped using DBSCAN, and TCRdist sequence similarity was added for clustering within HLA-allele-positive subsets. For co-occurrence clustering, repertoires with fewer than 30,000 or more than 120,000 public chains were excluded, along with 5 or 6 repertoires with anomalous nucleotide sharing. TCRdb limited this immuneACCESS table to in-frame rearrangements with V and J called. A share of clones is missing; checked studies link under half to unresolved V genes, and the rest is unexplained. The DNA was the basis for D and trimming; V, J and clone size are from that table. A total of 95,000 to 150,000 clones appear in this sample, about 73% of them only once. The ten largest clonotypes hold 6.3% of the sample.

The rearrangement joined TRBV29-1 to TRBJ2-1; no D gene can be assigned with confidence. Material: PBMCs. The TCR originated in a woman aged 40 to 50 in good health and CMV-seronegative. Read as DNA, the sequence is TGCAGCGTCCAAGGTAGGCTAACTAATCGGGAGCAGTTCTTC. Translated, it gives CSVQGRLTNREQFF.